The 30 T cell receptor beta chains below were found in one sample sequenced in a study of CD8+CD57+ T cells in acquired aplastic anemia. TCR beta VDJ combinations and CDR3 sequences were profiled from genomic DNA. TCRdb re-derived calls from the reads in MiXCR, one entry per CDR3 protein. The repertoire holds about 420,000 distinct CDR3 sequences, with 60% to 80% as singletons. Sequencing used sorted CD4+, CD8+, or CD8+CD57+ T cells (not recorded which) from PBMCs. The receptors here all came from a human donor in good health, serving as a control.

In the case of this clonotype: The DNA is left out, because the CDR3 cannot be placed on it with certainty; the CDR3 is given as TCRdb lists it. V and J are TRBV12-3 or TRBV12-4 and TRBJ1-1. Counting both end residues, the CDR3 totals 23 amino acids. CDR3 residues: CASSQTSVYFCATAQGPNTEAFF.

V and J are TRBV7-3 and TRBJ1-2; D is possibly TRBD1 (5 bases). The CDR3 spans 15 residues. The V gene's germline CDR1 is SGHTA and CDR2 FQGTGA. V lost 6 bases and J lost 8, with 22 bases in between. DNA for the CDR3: TGTGCCAGCAGTTTCTTGCGGGGGAGGGAATACGGCTACACCTTC. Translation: CASSFLRGREYGYTF.

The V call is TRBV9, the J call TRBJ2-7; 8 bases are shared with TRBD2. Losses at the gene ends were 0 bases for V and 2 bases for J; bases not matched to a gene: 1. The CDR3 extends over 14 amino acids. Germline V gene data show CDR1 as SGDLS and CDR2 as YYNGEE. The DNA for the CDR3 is TGTGCCAGCAGCGTAGCGGGGGGGCCCTACGAGCAGTACTTC. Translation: CASSVAGGPYEQYF. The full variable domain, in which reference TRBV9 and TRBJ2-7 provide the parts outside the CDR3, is DSGVTQTPKHLITATGQRVTLRCSPRSGDLSVYWYQQSLDQGLQFLIQYYNGEERAKGNILERFSAQQFPDLHSELNLSSLELGDSALYFCASSVAGGPYEQYFGPGTRLTVT.

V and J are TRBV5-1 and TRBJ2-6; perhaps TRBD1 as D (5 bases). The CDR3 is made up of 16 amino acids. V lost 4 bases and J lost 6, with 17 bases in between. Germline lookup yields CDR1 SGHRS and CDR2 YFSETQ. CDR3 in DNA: TGCGCCAGCAGCCGGCAGGGTGGTATCACGGCCAACGTCCTGACTTTC. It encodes CASSRQGGITANVLTF.

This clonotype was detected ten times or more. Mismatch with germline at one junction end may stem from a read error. The CDR3 DNA reads as TGTGCCAGCAGCTTGGACCAGGGGGCACCCTACGAGCAGTACTTC. This sequence encodes CASSLDQGAPYEQYF. V is TRBV5-1 and J is TRBJ2-7, with TRBD1 identical over 8 bases. CDR1 is SGHRS and CDR2 is YFSETQ in the germline V gene. This CDR3 contains 15 residues.

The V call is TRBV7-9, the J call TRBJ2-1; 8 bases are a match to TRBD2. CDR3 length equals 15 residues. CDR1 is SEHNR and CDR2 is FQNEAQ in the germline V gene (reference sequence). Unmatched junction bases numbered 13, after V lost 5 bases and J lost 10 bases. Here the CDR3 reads CASSLRGAELYEQFF. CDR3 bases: TGTGCCAGCAGCCTGCGGGGGGCAGAGTTGTACGAGCAGTTCTTC.

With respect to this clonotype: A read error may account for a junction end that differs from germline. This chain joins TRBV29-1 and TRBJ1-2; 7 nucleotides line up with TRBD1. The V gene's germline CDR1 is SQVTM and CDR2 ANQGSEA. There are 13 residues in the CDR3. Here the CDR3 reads CCVGEGDSYGYTF. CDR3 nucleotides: TGCTGCGTTGGAGAGGGGGACAGCTATGGCTACACCTTC.

In nucleotides, the CDR3 is TGTGCCAGCAGCGACCCGCTAGAGGGGGCGGGAGATACGCAGTATTTT. Its translation is CASSDPLEGAGDTQYF. The chain carries TRBV7-9 and TRBJ2-3, with 7 positions matching TRBD1. The CDR3 loop spans 16 amino acids. Trimming cost V 5 bases and J 5 bases; bases outside gene matches: 13. Germline V gene lookup returns CDR1 SEHNR and CDR2 FQNEAQ (reference sequence). The full variable domain, rest sourced from reference TRBV7-9 and TRBJ2-3, is DTGVSQNPRHKITKRGQNVTFRCDPISEHNRLYWYRQTLGQGPEFLTYFQNEAQLEKSRLLSDRFSAERPKGSFSTLEIQRTEQGDSAMYLCASSDPLEGAGDTQYFGPGTRLTVL.

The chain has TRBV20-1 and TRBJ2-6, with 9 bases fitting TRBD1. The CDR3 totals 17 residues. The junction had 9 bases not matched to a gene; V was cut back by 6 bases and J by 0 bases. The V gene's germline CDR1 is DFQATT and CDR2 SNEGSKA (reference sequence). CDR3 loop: CSARRTGDRSGANVLTF. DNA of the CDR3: TGCAGTGCACGGAGGACAGGGGATCGCTCTGGGGCCAACGTCCTGACTTTC.

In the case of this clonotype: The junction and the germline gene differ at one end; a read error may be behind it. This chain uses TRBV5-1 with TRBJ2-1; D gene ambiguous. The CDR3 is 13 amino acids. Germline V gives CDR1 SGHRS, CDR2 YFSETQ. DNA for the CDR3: TGTGCCAGCAGCCGGGCCCCGTACAATGAGCAGTTCTTC. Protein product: CASSRAPYNEQFF.

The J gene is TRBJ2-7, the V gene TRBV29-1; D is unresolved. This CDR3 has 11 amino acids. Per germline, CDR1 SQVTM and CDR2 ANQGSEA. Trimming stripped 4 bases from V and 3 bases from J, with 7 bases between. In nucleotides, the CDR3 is TGCAGCGTTGCGGACGGCTACGAGCAGTACTTC. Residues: CSVADGYEQYF.

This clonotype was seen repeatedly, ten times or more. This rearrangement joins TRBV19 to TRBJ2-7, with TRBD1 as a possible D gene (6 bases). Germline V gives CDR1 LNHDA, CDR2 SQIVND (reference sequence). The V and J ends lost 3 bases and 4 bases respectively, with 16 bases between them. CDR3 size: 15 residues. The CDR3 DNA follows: TGTGCCAGTAGTATCGCATCACAGGGTTTTTACGAGCAGTACTTC. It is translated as CASSIASQGFYEQYF.

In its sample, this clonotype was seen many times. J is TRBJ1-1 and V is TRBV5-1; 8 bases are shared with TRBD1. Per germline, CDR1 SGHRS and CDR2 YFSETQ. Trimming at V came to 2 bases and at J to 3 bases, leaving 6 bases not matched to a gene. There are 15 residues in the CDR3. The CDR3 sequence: CASSFGPGQDTEAFF. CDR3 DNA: TGCGCCAGCAGCTTCGGTCCGGGACAGGACACTGAAGCTTTCTTT.

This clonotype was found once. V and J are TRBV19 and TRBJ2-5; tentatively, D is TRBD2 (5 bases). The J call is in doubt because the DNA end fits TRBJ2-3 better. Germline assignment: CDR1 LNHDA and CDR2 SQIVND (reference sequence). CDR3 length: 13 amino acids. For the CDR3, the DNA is TGTGCCACTAGCCAAGGGCCCAAAGATACGCAGTATTTT. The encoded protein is CATSQGPKDTQYF.

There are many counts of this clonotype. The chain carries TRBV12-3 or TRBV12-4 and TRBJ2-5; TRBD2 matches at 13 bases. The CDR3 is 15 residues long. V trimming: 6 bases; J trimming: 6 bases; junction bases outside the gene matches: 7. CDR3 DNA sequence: TGTGCCAGCAGCAGTACTAGCGGGGGGGCCCAGACCCAGTACTTC. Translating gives CASSSTSGGAQTQYF.

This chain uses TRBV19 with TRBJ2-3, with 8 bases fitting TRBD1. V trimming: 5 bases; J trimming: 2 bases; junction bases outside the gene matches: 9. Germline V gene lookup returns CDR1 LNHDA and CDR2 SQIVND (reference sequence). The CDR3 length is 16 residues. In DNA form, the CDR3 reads TGTGCCAGTAGTCCGGTCGGACAGGGTAACACAGATACGCAGTATTTT. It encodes CASSPVGQGNTDTQYF. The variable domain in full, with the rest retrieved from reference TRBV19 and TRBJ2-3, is DGGITQSPKYLFRKEGQNVTLSCEQNLNHDAMYWYRQDPGQGLRLIYYSQIVNDFQKGDIAEGYSVSREKKESFPLTVTSAQKNPTAFYLCASSPVGQGNTDTQYFGPGTRLTVL.

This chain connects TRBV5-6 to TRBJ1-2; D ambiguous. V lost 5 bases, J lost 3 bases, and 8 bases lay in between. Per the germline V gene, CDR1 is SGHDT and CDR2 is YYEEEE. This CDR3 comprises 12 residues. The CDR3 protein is CASSHNHYGYTF. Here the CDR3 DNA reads TGTGCCAGCAGTCACAACCACTATGGCTACACCTTC.

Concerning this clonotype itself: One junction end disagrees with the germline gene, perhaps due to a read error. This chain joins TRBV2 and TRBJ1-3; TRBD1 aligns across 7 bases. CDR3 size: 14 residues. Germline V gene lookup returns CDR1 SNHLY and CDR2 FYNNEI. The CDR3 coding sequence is TGTGCCACCAGCCAAGGGACAGCGGGAAACAACATATATTTT. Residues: CATSQGTAGNNIYF. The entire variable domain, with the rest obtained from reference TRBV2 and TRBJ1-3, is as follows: EPEVTQTPSHQVTQMGQEVILRCVPISNHLYFYWYRQILGQKVEFLVSFYNNEISEKSEIFDDQFSVERPDGSNFTLKIRSTKLEDSAMYFCATSQGTAGNNIYFGEGSWLTVV.

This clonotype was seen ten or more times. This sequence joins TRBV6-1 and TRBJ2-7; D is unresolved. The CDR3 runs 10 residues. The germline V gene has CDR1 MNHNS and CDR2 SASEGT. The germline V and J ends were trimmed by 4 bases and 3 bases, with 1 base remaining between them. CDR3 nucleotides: TGTGCCAGCAGTGGCTACGAGCAGTACTTC. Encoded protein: CASSGYEQYF.

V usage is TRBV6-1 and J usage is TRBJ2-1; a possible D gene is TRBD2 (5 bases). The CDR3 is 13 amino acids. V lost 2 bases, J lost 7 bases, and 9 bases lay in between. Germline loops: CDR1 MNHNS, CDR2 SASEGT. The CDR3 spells CASSESGKNEQFF. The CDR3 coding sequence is TGTGCCAGCAGTGAATCGGGGAAGAATGAGCAGTTCTTC.

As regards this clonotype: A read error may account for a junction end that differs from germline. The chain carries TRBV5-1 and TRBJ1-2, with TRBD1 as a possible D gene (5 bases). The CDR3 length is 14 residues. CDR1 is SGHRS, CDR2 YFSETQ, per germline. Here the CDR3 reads CASSPNRHFNGYTF. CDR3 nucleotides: TGTGCCAGCAGCCCGAACAGGCACTTCAATGGCTACACCTTC.

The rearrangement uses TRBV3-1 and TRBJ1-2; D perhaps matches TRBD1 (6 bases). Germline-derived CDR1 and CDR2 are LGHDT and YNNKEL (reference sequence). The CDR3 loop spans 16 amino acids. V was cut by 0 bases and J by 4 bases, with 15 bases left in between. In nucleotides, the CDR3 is TGTGCCAGCAGCCAAGATGCGGGGGCCGGGCGCTATGGCTACACCTTC. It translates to CASSQDAGAGRYGYTF.

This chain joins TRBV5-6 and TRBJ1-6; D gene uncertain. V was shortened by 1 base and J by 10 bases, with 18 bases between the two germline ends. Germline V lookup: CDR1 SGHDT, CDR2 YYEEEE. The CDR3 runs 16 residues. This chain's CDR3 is CASSLRPDDPNSPLHF. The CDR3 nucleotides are TGTGCCAGCAGCTTGAGGCCAGACGACCCCAACTCACCCCTCCACTTT.

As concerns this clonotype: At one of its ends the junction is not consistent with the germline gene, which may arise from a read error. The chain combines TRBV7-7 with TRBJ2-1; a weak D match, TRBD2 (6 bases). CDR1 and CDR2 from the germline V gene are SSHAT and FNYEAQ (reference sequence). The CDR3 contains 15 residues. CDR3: CASSSLGLGAKAQFF. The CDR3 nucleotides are TGTGCTAGCAGCTCCTTGGGACTGGGAGCGAAGGCCCAGTTCTTC.

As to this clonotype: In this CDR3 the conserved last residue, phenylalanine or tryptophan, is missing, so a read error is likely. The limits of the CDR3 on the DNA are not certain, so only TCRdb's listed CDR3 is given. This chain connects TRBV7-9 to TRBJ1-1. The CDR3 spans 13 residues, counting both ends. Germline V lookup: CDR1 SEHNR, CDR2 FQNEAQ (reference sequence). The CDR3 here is CASSVSGNSYELY.

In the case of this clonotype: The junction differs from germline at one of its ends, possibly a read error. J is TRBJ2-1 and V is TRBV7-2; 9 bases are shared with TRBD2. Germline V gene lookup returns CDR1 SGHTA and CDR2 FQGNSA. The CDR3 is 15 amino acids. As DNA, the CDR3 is TGCGCCAGCAGCCATCCTGGCGGGGGGGGAAGTGAGCAGTTCTTC. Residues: CASSHPGGGGSEQFF.

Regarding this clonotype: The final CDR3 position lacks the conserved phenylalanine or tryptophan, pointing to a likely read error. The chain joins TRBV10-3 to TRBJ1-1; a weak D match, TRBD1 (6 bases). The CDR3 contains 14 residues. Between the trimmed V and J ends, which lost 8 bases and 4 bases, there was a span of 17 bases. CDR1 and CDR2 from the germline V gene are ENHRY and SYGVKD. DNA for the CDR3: TGTGCCATCGGCGTGGGGGGGGCGCGCACTGAAGCTTTCCTT. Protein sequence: CAIGVGGARTEAFL.

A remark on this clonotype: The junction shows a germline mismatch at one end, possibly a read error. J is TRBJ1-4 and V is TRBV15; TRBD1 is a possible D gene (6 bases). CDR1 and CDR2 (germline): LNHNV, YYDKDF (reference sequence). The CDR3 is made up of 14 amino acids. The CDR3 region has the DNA TGTGCCACCAGCACAGGGGCTACTAACGAAAGACTGTTTTTT. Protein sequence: CATSTGATNERLFF. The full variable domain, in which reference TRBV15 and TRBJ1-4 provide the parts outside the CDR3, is DAMVIQNPRYQVTQFGKPVTLSCSQTLNHNVMYWYQQKSSQAPKLLFHYYDKDFNNEADTPDNFQSRRPNTSFCFLDIRSPGLGDTAMYLCATSTGATNERLFFGSGTQLSVL.

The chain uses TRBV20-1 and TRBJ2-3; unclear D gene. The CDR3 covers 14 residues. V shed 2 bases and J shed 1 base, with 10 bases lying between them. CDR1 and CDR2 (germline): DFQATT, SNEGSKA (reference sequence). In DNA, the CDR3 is TGCAGTGCTAGATCCGCGGTTCGCACAGATACGCAGTATTTT. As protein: CSARSAVRTDTQYF.

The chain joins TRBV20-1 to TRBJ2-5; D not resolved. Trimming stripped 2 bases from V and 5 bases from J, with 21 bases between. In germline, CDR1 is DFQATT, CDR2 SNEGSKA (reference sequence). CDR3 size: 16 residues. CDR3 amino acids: CSARLKAYERSETQYF. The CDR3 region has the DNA TGCAGTGCTAGATTGAAGGCCTACGAGAGGTCGGAGACCCAGTACTTC.